This passage covers 28 T cell receptor beta chains from one sample sequenced in a study of T cells after yellow fever vaccination. TCRdb recomputed calls from the 5' RACE reads with MiXCR, one row per CDR3 protein. The table shows under 700,000 distinct CDR3 sequences, with approximately 16% occurring only once. The starting material was PBMCs, obtained 5 days after the first yellow fever vaccination. All receptors come from a man aged 18 to 30 who received the YFV17D yellow fever vaccine.

There are many counts of this clonotype. This chain joins TRBV12-3 or TRBV12-4 and TRBJ2-1, with unresolved D. The CDR3 runs to 12 residues. V gave up 5 bases and J gave up 7 bases, with 9 bases separating them. The CDR3 DNA sequence: TGTGCCAGCAGTCTCGTTCTGAATGAGCAGTTCTTC. Protein: CASSLVLNEQFF.

This clonotype was picked up a small number of times. CDR3 coding DNA: TGCGCCAGCAGCCAAGAGGGGACCTATGGCTACACCTTC. Amino acids: CASSQEGTYGYTF. This chain connects TRBV4-3 to TRBJ1-2, with a weak D call TRBD1 (5 bases). Germline loops: CDR1 LGHNA, CDR2 YSLEER. The V end lost 0 bases, the J end lost 4 bases, and 6 bases lay between the germline ends. The CDR3 has 13 residues.

V is TRBV29-1 and J is TRBJ2-7, with a possible D match to TRBD1 (6 bases). The CDR3 consists of 13 residues. The ends were cut back, 4 bases at V and 0 bases at J, with 10 bases in the middle. Germline CDR1 SQVTM, CDR2 ANQGSEA. CDR3 DNA: TGCAGCGTTGGAGGGGGTCGCTCCTACGAGCAGTACGTC. Its protein is CSVGGGRSYEQYV.

The chain has TRBV24-1 and TRBJ1-5, with 7 bases matching TRBD1. Germline V gene data show CDR1 as KGHDR and CDR2 as SFDVKD. The CDR3 is 13 amino acids. Germline trimming cut 10 bases from V and 5 bases from J; bases unmatched to any gene: 7. The CDR3 sequence is CATGGGTDQPQHF. As DNA, the CDR3 is TGTGCCACGGGAGGGGGCACGGATCAGCCCCAGCATTTT.

This clonotype occurred once. CDR3 in DNA: TGTGCCACCAGCAGAGATGAAGCCAGGGGTAGGACCGGGGAGCTGTTTTTT. It specifies CATSRDEARGRTGELFF. The chain employs TRBV15 and TRBJ2-2; D is perhaps TRBD1 (6 bases). The CDR3 runs 17 residues. Trimming took off 0 bases at V and 5 bases at J, with 16 bases between the two ends. Germline V gene lookup returns CDR1 LNHNV and CDR2 YYDKDF (reference sequence). Variable domain in full (rest from reference TRBV15 and TRBJ2-2): DAMVIQNPRYQVTQFGKPVTLSCSQTLNHNVMYWYQQKSSQAPKLLFHYYDKDFNNEADTPDNFQSRRPNTSFCFLDIRSPGLGDTAMYLCATSRDEARGRTGELFFGEGSRLTVL.

This clonotype was picked up a small number of times. The chain employs TRBV4-1 and TRBJ2-7; maybe TRBD2 (5 bases). The germline V gene has CDR1 MGHRA and CDR2 YSYEKL. CDR3 length: 15 residues. The V and J ends lost 0 bases and 2 bases respectively, with 11 bases between them. Written as DNA, the CDR3 is TGCGCCAGCAGCCAAGACGAGGGTAGACCCTACGAGCAGTACTTC. Residues: CASSQDEGRPYEQYF.

The chain couples TRBV4-2 to TRBJ2-2; 9 bases map to TRBD1. V dropped 3 bases and J dropped 6; count of bases not matched to a gene: 8. This CDR3 region has 16 residues. Germline CDR1 and CDR2: LGHNA and YNFKEQ. CDR3 residues: CASSQRDREVPGELFF. DNA of the CDR3: TGTGCCAGCAGCCAGAGGGACAGGGAAGTTCCCGGGGAGCTGTTTTTT.

Ten or more counts support this clonotype. The chain combines TRBV12-3 or TRBV12-4 with TRBJ2-3; D gene uncertain. The CDR3 has 15 amino acids. V was trimmed by 0 bases and J by 10 bases, leaving 17 bases between them. The CDR3 loop reads CASSLALTRDKSQYF. The CDR3 DNA reads as TGTGCCAGCAGTTTAGCGCTAACCAGAGATAAATCGCAGTATTTT.

Only a few counts were recorded for this clonotype. V gene TRBV3-1 combines with J gene TRBJ2-5; 8 bases align to TRBD1. The CDR3 length is 16 residues. The ends lost 4 bases at V and 5 bases at J; junction bases unmatched: 12. Germline values: CDR1 LGHDT, CDR2 YNNKEL (reference sequence). The CDR3 region is CASSPAGQGGSETQYF. The CDR3, as DNA: TGTGCCAGCAGCCCTGCCGGACAGGGAGGTTCGGAGACCCAGTACTTC.

V and J are TRBV7-9 and TRBJ1-3; the D is unclear. Trimming took 4 bases from V and 0 from J, leaving 10 bases between them. From germline, CDR1 is SEHNR and CDR2 FQNEAQ (reference sequence). The CDR3 is made up of 15 amino acids. This CDR3 reads CASSSIVNSGNTIYF. The CDR3 coding sequence is TGTGCCAGCAGCTCGATAGTGAACTCTGGAAACACCATATATTTT.

The chain joins TRBV4-1 to TRBJ1-2; TRBD1 matches 7 bases. The germline CDR1 and CDR2 sequences are MGHRA and YSYEKL. The V gene end was trimmed by 1 base and the J gene end by 11 bases; junction bases not matched to a gene: 13. The CDR3 covers 15 residues. The CDR3, as DNA: TGCGCCAGCAGCCAAGTGGAGGGGGCGATTATGGGATACACCTTC. It encodes CASSQVEGAIMGYTF.

This chain links TRBV9 with TRBJ2-2, with no clear D. Germline V gene data show CDR1 as SGDLS and CDR2 as YYNGEE. V was shortened by 1 base and J by 6 bases, with 10 bases between the two germline ends. The CDR3 is 14 amino acids. The CDR3 coding sequence is TGTGCCAGCAGCGTAAACGGTAGACCCGGGGAGCTGTTTTTT. Translating it yields CASSVNGRPGELFF.

The chain links TRBV7-6 to TRBJ2-1, with 10 bases matching TRBD2. This CDR3 comprises 19 residues. From germline, CDR1 is SGHVS and CDR2 FNYEAQ. V gave up 0 bases and J gave up 2 bases; unmatched junction bases: 10. As DNA, the CDR3 is TGTGCCAGCAGCTTAGCGGATGTGGCCCTAGCGGGGGCCTACAATGAGCAGTTCTTC. It yields the protein CASSLADVALAGAYNEQFF.

This clonotype turned up a few times. CDR3 DNA sequence: TGCAGTGCGACCCAGTCTAACTATGGCTACACCTTC. It specifies CSATQSNYGYTF. The V and J genes are TRBV20-1 and TRBJ1-2; the D is unclear. CDR3 size: 12 residues. Deletions cut 6 bases from V and 0 bases from J, with 8 bases between. Germline loops: CDR1 DFQATT, CDR2 SNEGSKA (reference sequence).

This clonotype was picked up a small number of times. The J gene is TRBJ1-1, the V gene TRBV5-1, with 7 bases fitting TRBD1. Germline CDR1 is SGHRS and CDR2 is YFSETQ. Losses at the gene ends were 4 bases for V and 1 base for J; bases not matched to a gene: 4. The CDR3 covers 14 residues. The CDR3 DNA sequence: TGCGCCAGCAGCACGGACAGGCCGAACACTGAAGCTTTCTTT. It codes for CASSTDRPNTEAFF.

This clonotype was recorded a few times. The rearrangement links TRBV7-9 to TRBJ1-1; 9 bases agree with TRBD1. The CDR3 is 17 amino acids. CDR1 and CDR2 from the germline V gene are SEHNR and FQNEAQ (reference sequence). Unmatched junction bases numbered 11, after V lost 5 bases and J lost 1 base. DNA for the CDR3: TGTGCCAGCAGCCCTTGGACAGGGGCCTCCGCGAACACTGAAGCTTTCTTT. Protein product: CASSPWTGASANTEAFF.

The genes are TRBV6-2 or TRBV6-3 and TRBJ1-6; D ambiguous. CDR3 length: 14 residues. V was clipped by 6 bases and J by 9 bases, with 15 bases between them. CDR1 and CDR2 from the germline V gene are MNHEY and SVGEGT. The CDR3 DNA sequence: TGTGCCAGCAGAACTGGGTGGTCCACTTCACCCCTCCACTTT. The encoded protein is CASRTGWSTSPLHF.

The chain uses TRBV5-8 and TRBJ2-7; D may be TRBD1 or TRBD2 (5 bases each). The germline CDR1 and CDR2 sequences are SGHTS and YDEGEE. This CDR3 is built from 13 residues. Here the CDR3 DNA reads TGTGCCAGCAACGGACTCGACAGCTACGAGCCGTACGTC. It encodes CASNGLDSYEPYV.

This clonotype was detected a few times. This chain connects TRBV24-1 to TRBJ1-3; no definite D call. V dropped 1 base and J dropped 2 bases, with 23 bases sitting between them. The CDR3 runs 20 residues. Germline CDR1 KGHDR, CDR2 SFDVKD. The CDR3 DNA reads TGTGCCACCAGTGATTTAATTTCGGACGGTTTAACAAGGGCTGGAAACACCATATATTTT. This gives the protein CATSDLISDGLTRAGNTIYF.

This clonotype was seen a few times. The chain couples TRBV6-1 to TRBJ2-1; weak D call: TRBD1 (6 bases). This CDR3 is built from 15 residues. The V gene's germline CDR1 is MNHNS and CDR2 SASEGT. With 3 bases removed from V and 4 bases from J, the gap between germline ends came to 13 bases. CDR3 nucleotide sequence: TGTGCCAGCAGTGAGCCGGGACAAGGTTACAATGAGCAGTTCTTC. This translates into CASSEPGQGYNEQFF.

V gene TRBV9 combines with J gene TRBJ2-5; D gene unclear. Germline V gene lookup returns CDR1 SGDLS and CDR2 YYNGEE. The CDR3 runs 12 residues. V was pared by 0 bases and J by 7 bases, with 7 bases between. The CDR3 sequence: CASSVAGVTQYF. The DNA of the CDR3 is TGTGCCAGCAGCGTAGCTGGGGTGACCCAGTACTTC.

The sample holds a few counts of this clonotype. The genes are TRBV5-1 and TRBJ2-3, with no clear D. The CDR3 loop spans 14 amino acids. V was shortened by 4 bases and J by 10 bases, with 19 bases between the two germline ends. Germline CDR1 is SGHRS and CDR2 is YFSETQ. The CDR3 region has the DNA TGCGCCAGCAGCCCAACGACCCCTAGAGAACCGCAGTATTTT. The encoded protein is CASSPTTPREPQYF.

The rearrangement uses TRBV14 and TRBJ1-1; no reliable D call. CDR1 and CDR2 from the germline V gene are SGHDN and FVKESK. This CDR3 has 16 residues. V lost 4 bases and J 0 bases, leaving 15 bases between the germline ends. The CDR3 loop is CASSPIRGGMNTEAFF. The CDR3 DNA reads as TGTGCCAGCAGCCCCATTCGGGGAGGCATGAACACTGAAGCTTTCTTT.

The V gene is TRBV19, the J gene TRBJ1-5; possible D gene TRBD1, 5 bases. The CDR3 contains 13 residues. In germline, CDR1 is LNHDA, CDR2 SQIVND (reference sequence). V was clipped by 6 bases and J by 6 bases, with 12 bases between them. Written as DNA, the CDR3 is TGTGCCAGTAGATGGGGCCCGGGTCAGCCCCAGCATTTT. This encodes CASRWGPGQPQHF.

This clonotype occurred a few times. V and J are TRBV10-3 and TRBJ2-3; 7 bases are a match to TRBD2. The CDR3 extends over 14 amino acids. The germline gives CDR1 ENHRY, CDR2 SYGVKD. V was pared by 10 bases and J by 0 bases, with 7 bases of the junction left unmatched. The CDR3 is CASEGGGSTDTQYF. The CDR3 DNA sequence: TGTGCCAGCGAGGGCGGGGGAAGCACAGATACGCAGTATTTT.

This clonotype was seen ten or more times. This CDR3 is missing its conserved last phenylalanine or tryptophan, likely due to a read error. The DNA is omitted, as the CDR3 cannot be located on it reliably, and the CDR3 follows TCRdb's listing. The chain combines TRBV20-1 with TRBJ2-1; the table's D gene call, TRBD2, was not cross checked with the DNA. The germline V gene has CDR1 DFQATT and CDR2 SNEGSKA (reference sequence). The CDR3 length is 13 residues, termini included. CDR3 loop: CSASLPHLAGGLL.

V gene TRBV4-3 combines with J gene TRBJ2-1; D is uncertain. CDR1 LGHNA and CDR2 YSLEER come from the germline V gene. The CDR3 sequence is 18 residues long. V lost 1 base to trimming and J lost 0 bases, with 16 bases between them. CDR3 nucleotides: TGCGCCAGCAGCCAAGTGGTCGGTAGCCCGAGCTCCTACAATGAGCAGTTCTTC. Translation gives CASSQVVGSPSSYNEQFF.

This clonotype turned up a few times. The J gene is TRBJ1-2, the V gene TRBV6-2 or TRBV6-3; a weak D match, TRBD1 (5 bases). The germline CDR1 and CDR2 sequences are MNHEY and SVGEGT. The CDR3 consists of 15 residues. V was cut by 2 bases and J by 0 bases, with 10 bases left in between. The CDR3 bases are TGTGCCAGCAGTTACGCCCAGGGAACTAACTATGGCTACACCTTC. It yields the protein CASSYAQGTNYGYTF.